This T cell receptor beta chain is from a study of T cells in Graves' hyperthyroidism and ophthalmopathy. Study at large: Staff took peripheral blood when the initial diagnosis was made, before any treatment began.

V was pared by 5 bases and J by 8 bases, with 23 bases between. Germline lookup yields CDR1 DFQATT and CDR2 SNEGSKA (reference sequence). This CDR3 is 15 amino acids long. Amplification of TCR beta CDR3 regions was performed using RNA transcripts as template. Using the HTBI primer set, a first-round RT-PCR was run on the TCR CDR3. In TCRdb, the multiplex PCR reads were re-called with MiXCR into one record per CDR3 protein. This sample has some 270,000 distinct CDR3 sequences; around 15% occur once, and the top ten carry 7.9%. The rearrangement joins TRBV20-1 to TRBJ2-3, with D perhaps given as TRBD1 or TRBD2 (5 bases each). This sequence originates from a woman in her thirties or forties with Graves' hyperthyroidism. The sequencing input was blood. The CDR3 nucleotides read TGCAGTGCTGAACGCCCGGGACGCAGGTTAGGTACGCAGTATTTT. Protein: CSAERPGRRLGTQYF.